This paragraph covers one T cell receptor beta chain sequence. No antigen is known for it. In the PCR, 60 Vbeta and 13 Jbeta primers were used. Data came from immunoSEQ multiplex PCR; TCRdb stores just in-frame clones and leaves some out. The sample shows over 95,000 clones, less than 80% of them seen only once. The data derive from a study of cytomegalovirus exposure and HLA in healthy donors. Findings of the study overall: DRB1 had the most TCR associations and HLA-C the fewest, a later analysis found, with rates varying by HLA locus. Specificity of a few CMV-associated chains for CMV antigens was verified in vitro. Donor immune exposure was known only as CMV serostatus. Researchers counted about 150 TCR beta chains as cytomegalovirus-associated.

In germline, CDR1 is SGHKS, CDR2 YYEKEE (reference sequence). This CDR3 spans 16 amino acids. V was clipped by 0 bases and J by 6 bases, with 17 bases between them. This TCR was recovered from a woman aged 40 to 50 in good health and CMV-seropositive. The sample consisted of PBMCs. The V gene is TRBV5-5, the J gene TRBJ2-3, with D unclear. The CDR3 sequence is CASSLGSGDPFDTQYF. The CDR3 DNA reads as TGTGCCAGCAGCTTGGGCTCGGGTGACCCGTTCGATACGCAGTATTTT.